These 7 T cell receptor beta chains share one sample of origin, sequenced in a study of patients and donors after allogeneic stem cell transplantation. TCRdb redid the calling of the RT-PCR reads with MiXCR, one entry per CDR3 protein. The sample has tens of thousands of distinct CDR3 sequences, approximately 25% seen once. The sample comprised blood, either unsorted or a sorted T cell fraction (not recorded which). The origin of the receptors is a human donor who was either an allogeneic HSCT recipient or a stem cell or donor lymphocyte infusion donor (not recorded which). It is not recorded whose cells these are; they may come from a transplant donor.

The chain joins TRBV7-6 to TRBJ2-5, with a possible D match to TRBD1 (6 bases). V was shortened by 5 bases and J by 5 bases, with 18 bases between the two germline ends. There are 15 residues in the CDR3. The germline gives CDR1 SGHVS, CDR2 FNYEAQ. The CDR3 nucleotides are TGTGCCAGCAGCAACGAGGCAGGGACACGGGAGACCCAGTACTTC. Translated: CASSNEAGTRETQYF. Filled out from reference TRBV7-6 and TRBJ2-5, the complete variable domain reads GAGVSQSPRYKVTKRGQDVALRCDPISGHVSLYWYRQALGQGPEFLTYFNYEAQQDKSGLPNDRFSAERPEGSISTLTIQRTEQRDSAMYRCASSNEAGTRETQYFGPGTRLLVL.

V and J are TRBV5-1 and TRBJ2-4; no definite D call. Germline V gene sequence: CDR1 SGHRS, CDR2 YFSETQ. The V gene lost 5 bases and the J gene lost 3 bases, with 12 bases spanning the gap. There are 14 residues in the CDR3. The DNA of the CDR3 is TGCGCCAGCAGTAACACAACCCTCAAAAACATTCAGTACTTC. Translation: CASSNTTLKNIQYF. The whole variable domain, remainder taken from reference TRBV5-1 and TRBJ2-4, is KAGVTQTPRYLIKTRGQQVTLSCSPISGHRSVSWYQQTPGQGLQFLFEYFSETQRNKGNFPGRFSGRQFSNSRSEMNVSTLELGDSALYLCASSNTTLKNIQYFGAGTRLSVL.

For the CDR3, the DNA is TGCGCCAGCAGCTTTTTGGGGACAGGACGATACACTGAAGCTTTCTTT. Amino acids: CASSFLGTGRYTEAFF. The chain has TRBV5-1 and TRBJ1-1; the match to TRBD1 covers 8 bases. Germline assignment: CDR1 SGHRS and CDR2 YFSETQ. Trimming removed 2 bases from V and 3 bases from J; junction bases left unmatched: 9. The CDR3 is made up of 16 amino acids.

The gene calls are TRBV5-1 and TRBJ1-1; no clear D. V was pared by 6 bases and J by 8 bases, with 17 bases between. This CDR3 comprises 13 residues. The germline gives CDR1 SGHRS, CDR2 YFSETQ. In DNA, the CDR3 is TGCGCCAGCAAGACAATTAAGTCGTCGGAAGCTTTCTTT. It yields the protein CASKTIKSSEAFF.

This chain uses TRBV28 with TRBJ1-4; TRBD1 might be the D (6 bases). Germline CDR1 MDHEN, CDR2 SYDVKM. V was cut by 5 bases and J by 6 bases, with 19 bases left in between. This CDR3 contains 16 residues. Here the CDR3 reads CASSPHFGQKDEKLFF. CDR3 bases: TGTGCCAGCAGTCCTCATTTTGGACAGAAAGATGAAAAACTGTTTTTT.

This clonotype was counted only a few times. The chain is built from TRBV6-2 or TRBV6-3 and TRBJ2-1; 7 nucleotides agree with TRBD1. With 8 bases clipped from V and 5 bases from J, the junction kept 9 bases outside the gene matches. The CDR3 consists of 14 residues. Germline V gives CDR1 MNHEY, CDR2 SVGEGT. CDR3 in amino acids: CASWGQLWDNEQFF. The CDR3 bases are TGTGCCAGCTGGGGACAGCTTTGGGACAATGAGCAGTTCTTC.

The chain recombines TRBV3-2 with TRBJ2-4. TRBV3-2 is designated a pseudogene. The CDR3 loop spans 16 amino acids. The CDR3 coding sequence is TGTGCCAGCAGCCAAGTGGCCTTTACAGCCAAAAACATTCAGTACTTC. Its protein product is CASSQVAFTAKNIQYF.